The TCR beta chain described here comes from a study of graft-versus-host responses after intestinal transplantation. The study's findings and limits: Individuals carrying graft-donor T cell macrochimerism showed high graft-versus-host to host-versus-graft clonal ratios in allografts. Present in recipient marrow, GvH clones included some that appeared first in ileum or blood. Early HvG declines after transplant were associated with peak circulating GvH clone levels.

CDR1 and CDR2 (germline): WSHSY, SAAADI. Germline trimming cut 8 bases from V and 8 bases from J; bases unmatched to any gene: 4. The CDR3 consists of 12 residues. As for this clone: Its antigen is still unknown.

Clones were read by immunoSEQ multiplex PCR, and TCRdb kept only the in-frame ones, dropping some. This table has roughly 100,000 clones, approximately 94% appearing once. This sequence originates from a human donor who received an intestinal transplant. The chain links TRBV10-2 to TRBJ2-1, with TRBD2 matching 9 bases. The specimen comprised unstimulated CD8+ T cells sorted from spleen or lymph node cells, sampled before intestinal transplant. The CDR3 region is CASGLAGYEQFF. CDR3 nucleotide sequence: TGCGCCAGCGGCCTAGCGGGGTATGAGCAGTTCTTC.